This paragraph reports one T cell receptor beta chain. The authors' processing: Cell counts per sample came from amplifying reference gene primers. Assay used: immunoSEQ multiplex PCR; TCRdb lists only in-frame clones, some missing. The V and J calls and clone size are taken from that table; D and trimming were inferred from the DNA. The repertoire includes about 90,000 clones, roughly 83% of them detected once, and roughly a third sits in the top ten. The data were taken from a study of blood T cell repertoires in COVID-19. Study overall: From the United States, Italy and Spain came samples of acute and convalescent COVID-19.

V lost 0 bases and J lost 4, with 12 bases in between. The CDR3 runs to 15 residues. Looked up from germline, CDR1 is SEHNR and CDR2 is FQNEAQ (reference sequence). The specimen sequenced was peripheral blood. The clonotype originates from a woman of 80 years or more with active or convalescent COVID-19. The genes are TRBV7-9 and TRBJ2-5, with D possibly matching TRBD1 (5 bases). The CDR3 loop reads CASSLAGRTGETQYF. In DNA, the CDR3 is TGTGCCAGCAGCTTAGCGGGGCGTACTGGAGAGACCCAGTACTTC.